The next 25 T cell receptor beta chains were all read from a single sample in a study of immune heterogeneity within non-small cell lung tumors. For each sample, template was around 0.55 ug of bulk tumor genomic DNA. During surgery, each primary tumor gave multiple biopsies spaced as far apart as possible. Curative surgery was undertaken by patients, who had untreated, newly diagnosed non-small cell lung cancer. The TCR beta CDR3 region underwent multiplex PCR amplification with 32 V and 13 J primers. TCRdb ran MiXCR on the multiplex PCR reads and lists one entry per CDR3 protein. The sample lists over 2,500 distinct CDR3 sequences, roughly 56% occurring once. Sequencing used lung tumor tissue. The receptors were sampled from a man aged 55 to 70 with non-small cell lung cancer.

This clonotype was found a few times. The rearrangement joins TRBV7-2 to TRBJ2-7, with 7 bases matching TRBD1. Germline-derived CDR1 and CDR2 are SGHTA and FQGNSA. V was clipped by 5 bases and J by 7 bases; unmatched bases: 5. The CDR3 runs 12 residues. CDR3 region: CASSQGGSEQYF. The CDR3 nucleotides read TGTGCCAGCAGCCAAGGGGGCTCAGAGCAGTACTTC.

This chain links TRBV5-6 with TRBJ1-6, with TRBD1 identical over 8 bases. With 2 bases clipped from V and 7 bases from J, the junction kept 2 bases outside the gene matches. The CDR3 length is 14 residues. Germline values: CDR1 SGHDT, CDR2 YYEEEE. In DNA, the CDR3 is TGTGCCAGCAGCTTCCCAGGGGGCAATTCACCCCTCCACTTT. Residues: CASSFPGGNSPLHF.

The chain employs TRBV20-1 and TRBJ1-2, with D possibly being TRBD1 (5 bases). The CDR3 has 13 residues. Germline lookup yields CDR1 DFQATT and CDR2 SNEGSKA (reference sequence). V was pared by 6 bases and J by 8 bases, with 19 bases between. The DNA for the CDR3 is TGCAGTGCCCCCGGGACGGACGGGGGAGGCTACACCTTC. Its translation is CSAPGTDGGGYTF.

The rearrangement links TRBV20-1 to TRBJ2-1; 10 bases map to TRBD2. Germline V gene sequence: CDR1 DFQATT, CDR2 SNEGSKA (reference sequence). Germline trimming cut 6 bases from V and 3 bases from J; bases unmatched to any gene: 2. The CDR3 contains 13 residues. The CDR3 is CSAGLADYNEQFF. Here the CDR3 DNA reads TGCAGTGCAGGACTAGCGGACTACAATGAGCAGTTCTTC.

This clonotype was detected only once. The J gene is TRBJ2-2, the V gene TRBV18; TRBD1 matches 7 bases. V lost 3 bases to trimming and J lost 6 bases; unmatched junction nucleotides: 10. Germline assignment: CDR1 KGHSH and CDR2 LQKENI. The CDR3 runs 16 residues. CDR3 in amino acids: CASSPSFDRAAGELFF. The CDR3 nucleotides read TGTGCCAGCTCACCTTCGTTTGACAGGGCGGCCGGGGAGCTGTTTTTT.

This clonotype was seen only a few times. The CDR3 DNA follows: TGTGCCACCAGTGAACCGGGACTAGCGGGAGGTAATGAGCAGTTCTTC. This translates into CATSEPGLAGGNEQFF. The rearrangement uses TRBV24-1 and TRBJ2-1, with TRBD2 matching 15 bases. Trimming at V came to 4 bases and at J to 7 bases, leaving 4 bases not matched to a gene. Germline V gene data show CDR1 as KGHDR and CDR2 as SFDVKD. There are 16 residues in the CDR3.

J is TRBJ2-7 and V is TRBV29-1; D is ambiguous. Trimming left V 2 bases short and J 8 bases short, with 10 bases between. This CDR3 has 11 residues. The V gene's germline CDR1 is SQVTM and CDR2 ANQGSEA. The CDR3 protein is CSVERAHKQYF. CDR3 in DNA: TGCAGCGTTGAAAGAGCTCACAAGCAGTACTTC.

In regard to this clonotype: At one end, the junction sequence differs from germline, possibly due to a read error. The CDR3 sequence is CASSLGGDTQYF. The CDR3 nucleotides read TGTGCCAGCAGCTTAGGTGGGGATACGCAGTATTTT. The chain uses TRBV12-3 or TRBV12-4 and TRBJ2-3; unclear D gene. The CDR3 spans 12 residues.

This chain connects TRBV27 to TRBJ1-2; D gene unclear. The CDR3 spans 14 residues. V was pared by 0 bases and J by 8 bases, with 13 bases between. Germline values: CDR1 MNHEY, CDR2 SMNVEV (reference sequence). CDR3 bases: TGTGCCAGCAGTTTATCGTCCGGGCATTGGGGCTACACCTTC. Protein product: CASSLSSGHWGYTF.

The chain carries TRBV14 and TRBJ1-5; D gene uncertain. This CDR3 comprises 14 residues. Per the germline V gene, CDR1 is SGHDN and CDR2 is FVKESK. V shed 1 base and J shed 6 bases, with 10 bases lying between them. The CDR3 DNA follows: TGTGCCAGCAGCCAAGGTCGACGCGGTCAGCCCCAGCATTTT. This encodes CASSQGRRGQPQHF.

The chain combines TRBV12-3 or TRBV12-4 with TRBJ1-1, with D possibly being TRBD1 (5 bases). V was shortened by 5 bases and J by 2 bases, with 15 bases between the two germline ends. This CDR3 region has 15 residues. CDR3 residues: CASSPLQGLNTEAFF. The DNA of the CDR3 is TGTGCCAGCAGTCCCCTGCAGGGACTTAACACTGAAGCTTTCTTT.

The rearrangement links TRBV5-1 to TRBJ2-7; D uncertain. From germline, CDR1 is SGHRS and CDR2 YFSETQ. This CDR3 contains 14 residues. Trimming pared 0 bases from V and 2 bases from J, leaving 9 bases between. CDR3 protein: CASSLDTKTYEQYF. The CDR3 region has the DNA TGCGCCAGCAGCTTGGACACCAAAACCTACGAGCAGTACTTC.

The V call is TRBV30, the J call TRBJ2-7, with D maybe TRBD2 (6 bases). The CDR3 totals 13 residues. V was clipped by 0 bases and J by 7 bases, with 13 bases between them. CDR1 is GTSNPN and CDR2 is SVGIG in the germline V gene (reference sequence). The CDR3: CAWSVQVGGEQYF. Here the CDR3 DNA reads TGTGCCTGGAGTGTACAGGTTGGGGGGGAGCAGTACTTC.

This clonotype came up a few times. The rearrangement links TRBV7-2 to TRBJ2-2; 7 bases are a match to TRBD1. V dropped 5 bases and J dropped 1; count of bases not matched to a gene: 4. CDR1 is SGHTA, CDR2 FQGNSA, per germline. CDR3 size: 15 residues. In DNA form, the CDR3 reads TGTGCCAGCAGCCTCGACAGGGTGAACACCGGGGAGCTGTTTTTT. Translating it yields CASSLDRVNTGELFF.

This clonotype turned up a few times. The V and J genes are TRBV7-3 and TRBJ1-3; no clear D. Trimming stripped 6 bases from V and 4 bases from J, with 16 bases between. The germline V gene encodes CDR1 SGHTA and CDR2 FQGTGA. CDR3 length: 15 residues. CDR3 loop: CASSSSARPGNTIYF. In DNA, the CDR3 is TGTGCCAGCAGTTCCTCTGCCAGGCCGGGAAACACCATATATTTT.

The chain couples TRBV19 to TRBJ2-1, with 11 bases lining up with TRBD2. V was pared by 1 base and J by 6 bases, with 5 bases of the junction left unmatched. Germline CDR1 and CDR2: LNHDA and SQIVND (reference sequence). The CDR3 is 16 residues long. The CDR3 is CASSIVASGRINEQFF. The CDR3 bases are TGTGCCAGTAGTATAGTGGCTAGCGGGAGGATCAATGAGCAGTTCTTC.

The chain combines TRBV7-9 with TRBJ2-1; 12 bases match TRBD2. CDR1 is SEHNR and CDR2 is FQNEAQ in the germline V gene (reference sequence). V shed 5 bases, J shed 0 bases, and the junction held 8 bases outside the gene matches. This CDR3 is 18 amino acids long. CDR3 amino acids: CASSPRTSGMSSYNEQFF. The CDR3 DNA is TGTGCCAGCAGCCCGCGGACTAGCGGGATGAGCTCCTACAATGAGCAGTTCTTC.

The chain couples TRBV6-1 to TRBJ1-5, with D unresolved. Germline V gene data show CDR1 as MNHNS and CDR2 as SASEGT. This CDR3 is 13 amino acids long. V lost 5 bases and J 5 bases, leaving 10 bases between the germline ends. The CDR3 nucleotides are TGTGCCAGCAGTATGTCAGTGGATCAGCCCCAGCATTTT. It specifies CASSMSVDQPQHF.

The rearrangement joins TRBV28 to TRBJ1-5; TRBD1 aligns across 9 bases. After removal of 9 bases from V and 7 bases from J, the junction contained 13 bases not matched to a gene. The CDR3 consists of 15 residues. In germline, CDR1 is MDHEN, CDR2 SYDVKM. The CDR3 DNA reads TGTGCCAGTAGAAGAACAGGGGGCCCGGGACAGCCCCAGCATTTT. Translating it yields CASRRTGGPGQPQHF.

This clonotype occurred a few times. The genes are TRBV5-1 and TRBJ2-7, with 7 bases aligning to TRBD2. Trimming at V came to 2 bases and at J to 0 bases, leaving 5 bases not matched to a gene. Germline lookup yields CDR1 SGHRS and CDR2 YFSETQ. This CDR3 has 15 residues. CDR3 region: CASSFGAGNSYEQYF. The CDR3 region has the DNA TGCGCCAGCAGCTTTGGAGCGGGGAACTCCTACGAGCAGTACTTC.

In this sample, this clonotype is large. The chain has TRBV27 and TRBJ2-7; 7 nucleotides agree with TRBD1. The V gene's germline CDR1 is MNHEY and CDR2 SMNVEV (reference sequence). The CDR3 sequence is 14 residues long. V lost 2 bases and J lost 2; bases outside the gene matches: 3. Here the CDR3 reads CASSLAGTAYEQYF. CDR3 DNA: TGTGCCAGCAGTTTAGCCGGGACAGCCTACGAGCAGTACTTC.

The gene calls are TRBV6-1 and TRBJ2-3, with a possible D match to TRBD1 (6 bases). Germline-derived CDR1 and CDR2 are MNHNS and SASEGT. This CDR3 region has 13 residues. Deletions cut 8 bases from V and 10 bases from J, with 19 bases between. CDR3 nucleotide sequence: TGTGCCAGCCACCAATCGGACAGCGTGTCGCAGTATTTT. Protein: CASHQSDSVSQYF.

The J gene is TRBJ1-2, the V gene TRBV19, with a possible D match to TRBD1 (6 bases). The CDR3 extends over 13 amino acids. V was shortened by 6 bases and J by 6 bases, with 14 bases between the two germline ends. Germline V CDR1 and CDR2: LNHDA, SQIVND (reference sequence). The CDR3 nucleotides are TGTGCCAGTAGGGCAGACAGGATCCATGGCTACACCTTC. It specifies CASRADRIHGYTF.

This clonotype has more than one count but fewer than ten. The J gene is TRBJ2-7, the V gene TRBV28, with D uncertain. Germline values: CDR1 MDHEN, CDR2 SYDVKM. The length of the CDR3 is 13 residues. Trimming removed 6 bases from V and 3 bases from J, with 12 bases in between. The CDR3 DNA is TGTGCCAGCAGCCCCATAAACCTCTACGAGCAGTACTTC. This translates into CASSPINLYEQYF.

By share, this clonotype ranks as large. The gene calls are TRBV18 and TRBJ2-6; 9 nucleotides match TRBD1. This CDR3 region has 21 residues. Germline V gives CDR1 KGHSH, CDR2 LQKENI. V shed 5 bases and J 0 bases; nucleotides not matched to a gene: 17. The CDR3 DNA sequence: TGTGCCAGCTCAGCCAAGATGGGACAGGGTTTGGCTCTCTCTGGGGCCAACGTCCTGACTTTC. This gives the protein CASSAKMGQGLALSGANVLTF.